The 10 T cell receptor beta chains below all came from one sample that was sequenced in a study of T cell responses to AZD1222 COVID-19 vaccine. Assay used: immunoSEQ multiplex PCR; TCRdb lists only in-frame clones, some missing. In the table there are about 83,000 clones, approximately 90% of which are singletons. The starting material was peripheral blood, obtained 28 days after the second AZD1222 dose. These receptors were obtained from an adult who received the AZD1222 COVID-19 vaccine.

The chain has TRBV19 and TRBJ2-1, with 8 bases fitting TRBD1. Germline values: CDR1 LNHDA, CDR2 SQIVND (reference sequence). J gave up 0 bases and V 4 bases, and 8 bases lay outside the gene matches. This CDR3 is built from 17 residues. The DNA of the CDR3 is TGTGCCAGTAGTAAGGGGACAGGATTAAGCTCCTACAATGAGCAGTTCTTC. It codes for CASSKGTGLSSYNEQFF.

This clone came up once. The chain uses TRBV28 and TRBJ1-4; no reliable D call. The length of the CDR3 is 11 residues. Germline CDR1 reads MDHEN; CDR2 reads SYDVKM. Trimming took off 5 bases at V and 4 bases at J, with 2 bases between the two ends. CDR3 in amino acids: CASSLNEKLFF. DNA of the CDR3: TGTGCCAGCAGTCTTAATGAAAAACTGTTTTTT.

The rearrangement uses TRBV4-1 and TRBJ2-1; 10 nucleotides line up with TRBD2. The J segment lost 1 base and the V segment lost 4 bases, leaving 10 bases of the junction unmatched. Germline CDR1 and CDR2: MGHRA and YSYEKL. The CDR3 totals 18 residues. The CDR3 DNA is TGCGCCAGCAGCCGAGAGACTAGCGGGCAGACATCCTACAATGAGCAGTTCTTC. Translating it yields CASSRETSGQTSYNEQFF.

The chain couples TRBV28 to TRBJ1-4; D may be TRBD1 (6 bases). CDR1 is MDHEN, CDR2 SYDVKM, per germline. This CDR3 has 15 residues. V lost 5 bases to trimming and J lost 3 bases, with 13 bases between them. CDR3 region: CASSLPGASNEKLFF. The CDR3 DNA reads TGTGCCAGCAGTCTCCCAGGGGCGTCTAATGAAAAACTGTTTTTT. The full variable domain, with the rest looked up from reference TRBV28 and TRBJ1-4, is DVKVTQSSRYLVKRTGEKVFLECVQDMDHENMFWYRQDPGLGLRLIYFSYDVKMKEKGDIPEGYSVSREKKERFSLILESASTNQTSMYLCASSLPGASNEKLFFGSGTQLSVL.

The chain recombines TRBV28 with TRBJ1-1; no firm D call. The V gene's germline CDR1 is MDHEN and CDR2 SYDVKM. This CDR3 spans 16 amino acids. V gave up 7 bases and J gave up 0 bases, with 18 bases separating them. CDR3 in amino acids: CASTPSFGVMNTEAFF. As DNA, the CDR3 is TGTGCCAGCACCCCCTCTTTTGGGGTCATGAACACTGAAGCTTTCTTT. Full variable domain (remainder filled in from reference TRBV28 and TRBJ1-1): DVKVTQSSRYLVKRTGEKVFLECVQDMDHENMFWYRQDPGLGLRLIYFSYDVKMKEKGDIPEGYSVSREKKERFSLILESASTNQTSMYLCASTPSFGVMNTEAFFGQGTRLTVV.

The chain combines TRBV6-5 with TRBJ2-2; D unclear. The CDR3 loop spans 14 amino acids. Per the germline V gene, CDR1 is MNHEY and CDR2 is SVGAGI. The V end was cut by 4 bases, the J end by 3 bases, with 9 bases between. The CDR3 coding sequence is TGTGCCAGCAGTTCCTCGGCGGACACCGGGGAGCTGTTTTTT. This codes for CASSSSADTGELFF.

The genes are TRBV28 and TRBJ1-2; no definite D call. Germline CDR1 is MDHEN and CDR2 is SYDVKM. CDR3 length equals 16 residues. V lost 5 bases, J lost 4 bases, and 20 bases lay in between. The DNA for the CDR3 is TGTGCCAGCAGTCCCGTGTGGAGCGCTACCCTCTATGGCTACACCTTC. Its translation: CASSPVWSATLYGYTF.

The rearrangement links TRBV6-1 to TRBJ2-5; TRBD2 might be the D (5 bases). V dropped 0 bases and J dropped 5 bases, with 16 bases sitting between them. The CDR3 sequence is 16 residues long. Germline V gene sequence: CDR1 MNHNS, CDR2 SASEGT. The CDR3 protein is CASSEAEWRRTETQYF. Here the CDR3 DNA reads TGTGCCAGCAGTGAAGCAGAGTGGCGGAGGACGGAGACCCAGTACTTC.

The CDR3 protein is CASSELAGVRPYEQYF. As DNA, the CDR3 is TGTGCCAGCAGTGAACTAGCGGGAGTGAGGCCCTACGAGCAGTACTTC. V and J are TRBV6-1 and TRBJ2-7; 10 positions agree with TRBD2. CDR3 length: 16 amino acids. The V gene end was trimmed by 2 bases and the J gene end by 2 bases; junction bases not matched to a gene: 6. CDR1 is MNHNS, CDR2 SASEGT, per germline.

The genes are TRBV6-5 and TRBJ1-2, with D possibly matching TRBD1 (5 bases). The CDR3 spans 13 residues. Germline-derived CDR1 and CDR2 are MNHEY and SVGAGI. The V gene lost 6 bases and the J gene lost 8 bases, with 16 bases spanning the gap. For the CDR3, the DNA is TGTGCCAGCAGCTTGGGACTTCCGTGGGGCTACACCTTC. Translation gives CASSLGLPWGYTF.